This T cell receptor beta chain is drawn from a study of neurological immune-mediated disorders. Study-wide findings and caveats: No CDR3 amino acid sequences recurred among expanded clones across subjects, suggesting private repertoires in all groups.

The cDNA was generated by 5'RACE with 10-nucleotide random UMIs. TCRdb redid the calling of the 5' RACE reads with MiXCR, one entry per CDR3 protein. The data hold 87,000 or so distinct CDR3 sequences, with under 4.5% observed a single time. This clonotype was counted many times. The antigen remains undetermined. PBMCs numbering 2 million and stored at -80 C yielded the unsorted libraries. The receptor's source is a woman aged 50 to 60 with multiple sclerosis. The sample comprised PBMCs.

CDR3: CASSRGLAGHTDTQYF. The CDR3, as DNA: TGCGCCAGCAGCCGCGGACTAGCGGGCCACACAGATACGCAGTATTTT. The rearrangement links TRBV4-3 to TRBJ2-3, with 11 bases lining up with TRBD2. CDR1 is LGHNA, CDR2 YSLEER, per germline. This CDR3 contains 16 residues. The V segment lost 4 bases and the J segment 2 bases; nucleotides outside the gene matches: 5.